The 25 T cell receptor beta chains presented below share a single source sample, sequenced in a study of cytomegalovirus exposure and HLA in healthy donors. PCR used 60 Vbeta primers and 13 Jbeta primers. Sequencing used immunoSEQ multiplex PCR; TCRdb keeps in-frame clones, though not all of them. The sample shows some 140,000 clones, around three quarters of them seen only once. The material sequenced was PBMCs. The receptor set was obtained from a man aged 35 to 55 in good health and CMV-seropositive.

J is TRBJ2-1 and V is TRBV10-1; TRBD2 might be the D (6 bases). Trimming removed 8 bases from V and 2 bases from J, with 19 bases in between. This CDR3 has 16 residues. Germline assignment: CDR1 WNHNN and CDR2 SYGVQD (reference sequence). The DNA for the CDR3 is TGCGCCAGCCTAAAGATAGGAGGGTGGACCTACAATGAGCAGTTCTTC. It encodes CASLKIGGWTYNEQFF.

For the CDR3, the DNA is TGTGCCAGCCTGGGACTAGCGGGAGTTGAGACCCAGTACTTC. Protein: CASLGLAGVETQYF. This chain connects TRBV5-5 to TRBJ2-5; 14 nucleotides line up with TRBD2. CDR3 length equals 14 residues. Germline CDR1 reads SGHKS; CDR2 reads YYEKEE (reference sequence). The junction had 4 bases not matched to a gene; V was cut back by 7 bases and J by 5 bases. Using reference TRBV5-5 and TRBJ2-5 for the parts outside the CDR3, the full variable domain is DAGVTQSPTHLIKTRGQQVTLRCSPISGHKSVSWYQQVLGQGPQFIFQYYEKEERGRGNFPDRFSARQFPNYSSELNVNALLLGDSALYLCASLGLAGVETQYFGPGTRLLVL.

V and J are TRBV4-1 and TRBJ2-2; 10 bases line up with TRBD1. The germline V gene encodes CDR1 MGHRA and CDR2 YSYEKL. The CDR3 is 16 amino acids. Trimming took 4 bases from V and 2 from J; bases not matched to a gene: 4. The DNA for the CDR3 is TGCGCCAGCAGCCGAATGACAGGGGGCAACACCGGGGAGCTGTTTTTT. Amino acids: CASSRMTGGNTGELFF.

This chain uses TRBV13 with TRBJ2-7; D might be TRBD1 (6 bases). V was pared by 0 bases and J by 1 base, with 10 bases between. Germline CDR1 PRHDT, CDR2 FYEKMQ (reference sequence). The CDR3 sequence is 15 residues long. CDR3 residues: CASSLGTGTSYEQYF. The CDR3 DNA reads as TGTGCCAGCAGCTTAGGCACAGGGACGTCCTACGAGCAGTACTTC.

The chain joins TRBV5-6 to TRBJ1-2; D is perhaps TRBD1 (5 bases). Germline assignment: CDR1 SGHDT and CDR2 YYEEEE. This CDR3 has 15 residues. Trimming cost V 2 bases and J 8 bases, with 19 bases left between them. CDR3 loop: CASSFFVRREGGYTF. The CDR3 DNA follows: TGTGCCAGCAGCTTCTTTGTTCGCAGGGAAGGCGGCTACACCTTC.

The gene calls are TRBV30 and TRBJ1-5; D might be TRBD1 (5 bases). The ends were cut back, 1 base at V and 7 bases at J, with 11 bases in the middle. Germline loops: CDR1 GTSNPN, CDR2 SVGIG (reference sequence). This CDR3 has 13 residues. The CDR3 here is CAWSGRGRQPQHF. CDR3 in DNA: TGTGCCTGGAGTGGAAGGGGTCGGCAGCCCCAGCATTTT.

The V gene is TRBV5-1, the J gene TRBJ2-1; 9 nucleotides agree with TRBD2. The CDR3 is 16 residues long. Germline loops: CDR1 SGHRS, CDR2 YFSETQ. V shed 4 bases and J 5 bases; nucleotides not matched to a gene: 10. The CDR3 loop is CASSPRAGGGDNEQFF. The CDR3 nucleotides are TGCGCCAGCAGCCCCCGAGCGGGAGGAGGGGACAATGAGCAGTTCTTC.

The V gene is TRBV28, the J gene TRBJ2-3, with TRBD1 identical over 10 bases. V gave up 7 bases and J gave up 0 bases; unmatched junction bases: 7. This CDR3 comprises 16 residues. Germline CDR1 is MDHEN and CDR2 is SYDVKM. CDR3 sequence reads: CASNAGTGVSTDTQYF. The CDR3 bases are TGTGCCAGCAACGCCGGGACAGGGGTTAGCACAGATACGCAGTATTTT.

The V call is TRBV7-2, the J call TRBJ1-1; D not resolved. The CDR3 contains 13 residues. Per the germline V gene, CDR1 is SGHTA and CDR2 is FQGNSA. Trimming removed 2 bases at V and 1 base at J, with 5 bases between. This chain's CDR3 is CASSLFKNTEAFF. In DNA, the CDR3 is TGTGCCAGCAGCTTATTTAAGAACACTGAAGCTTTCTTT.

The CDR3 coding sequence is TGTGCCAGCAGTTTATACTCCGACAGGGGGCGGTTATACTTC. Its translation is CASSLYSDRGRLYF. The genes are TRBV27 and TRBJ2-7; 10 nucleotides match TRBD1. The CDR3 totals 14 residues. V lost 1 base, J lost 13 bases, and 10 bases stayed unmatched. The germline CDR1 and CDR2 sequences are MNHEY and SMNVEV (reference sequence).

This sequence joins TRBV5-4 and TRBJ1-2; 12 bases align to TRBD1. The V gene end was trimmed by 0 bases and the J gene end by 8 bases; junction bases not matched to a gene: 14. Germline loops: CDR1 SGHNT, CDR2 YYREEE (reference sequence). The CDR3 length is 18 residues. Here the CDR3 DNA reads TGTGCCAGCAGCTTGGCCTTAACTCGGGGACAGGGGGCCGGCGGCTACACCTTC. It encodes CASSLALTRGQGAGGYTF.

V usage is TRBV7-7 and J usage is TRBJ2-7; the D gene is possibly TRBD2 (7 bases). V lost 2 bases and J lost 6, with 11 bases in between. This CDR3 comprises 13 residues. Germline values: CDR1 SSHAT, CDR2 FNYEAQ (reference sequence). This CDR3 reads CASSLSGGREQYF. Here the CDR3 DNA reads TGTGCCAGCAGCTTATCGGGGGGCCGCGAGCAGTACTTC. Full variable domain (outside the CDR3, taken from reference TRBV7-7 and TRBJ2-7): GAGVSQSPRYKVTKRGQDVTLRCDPISSHATLYWYQQALGQGPEFLTYFNYEAQPDKSGLPSDRFSAERPEGSISTLTIQRTEQRDSAMYRCASSLSGGREQYFGPGTRLTVT.

The gene calls are TRBV5-1 and TRBJ1-4; D is unclear. The CDR3 is 13 amino acids. With 4 bases removed from V and 6 bases from J, the gap between germline ends came to 10 bases. CDR1 SGHRS and CDR2 YFSETQ come from the germline V gene. This CDR3 reads CASSRGSDEKLFF. The CDR3 nucleotides are TGCGCCAGCAGCCGCGGGTCCGATGAAAAACTGTTTTTT.

This sequence joins TRBV5-5 and TRBJ1-1, with a weak D call TRBD1 (6 bases). The CDR3 is made up of 15 amino acids. Germline CDR1 reads SGHKS; CDR2 reads YYEKEE (reference sequence). The V end was cut by 1 base, the J end by 1 base, with 11 bases between. CDR3 region: CASSLTGQPNTEAFF. The DNA of the CDR3 is TGTGCCAGCAGCTTGACTGGACAGCCGAACACTGAAGCTTTCTTT.

This clone was observed once. This chain links TRBV2 with TRBJ2-6; possible D gene TRBD2, 5 bases. Germline V gives CDR1 SNHLY, CDR2 FYNNEI. V was clipped by 11 bases and J by 0 bases, with 14 bases between them. CDR3 length: 15 amino acids. Here the CDR3 DNA reads TGTGCCGGTGGAGGAAAGAGCTCTGGGGCCAACGTCCTGACTTTC. Translating gives CAGGGKSSGANVLTF.

This chain uses TRBV5-1 with TRBJ2-1; D possibly corresponds to TRBD2 (6 bases). This CDR3 region has 16 residues. Trimming pared 5 bases from V and 0 bases from J, leaving 15 bases between. Germline assignment: CDR1 SGHRS and CDR2 YFSETQ. Here the CDR3 DNA reads TGCGCCAGCAGTTTCTTAGCGGTTAGCTCCTACAATGAGCAGTTCTTC. It codes for CASSFLAVSSYNEQFF.

V usage is TRBV5-6 and J usage is TRBJ2-5; 7 bases fit TRBD1. V trimming: 4 bases; J trimming: 5 bases; junction bases outside the gene matches: 8. Germline CDR1 reads SGHDT; CDR2 reads YYEEEE. There are 14 residues in the CDR3. The CDR3 reads CASSRQGPWETQYF. CDR3 bases: TGTGCCAGCAGCCGACAGGGCCCCTGGGAGACCCAGTACTTC.

This clone was seen only once. The rearrangement joins TRBV27 to TRBJ2-1; 13 nucleotides match TRBD2. V shed 5 bases, J shed 5 bases, and the junction held 3 bases outside the gene matches. Per germline, CDR1 MNHEY and CDR2 SMNVEV (reference sequence). This CDR3 has 15 residues. This chain's CDR3 is CASSPGLAGNNEQFF. In nucleotides, the CDR3 is TGTGCCAGCAGTCCGGGACTAGCGGGAAACAATGAGCAGTTCTTC.

The CDR3: CASSGDRVRHF. In DNA, the CDR3 is TGTGCCAGCAGTGGCGACAGGGTGAGGCATTTT. The J gene is TRBJ1-5, the V gene TRBV6-1; 7 bases align to TRBD1. J lost 15 bases, V lost 4 bases, and 6 bases had no gene match. The V gene's germline CDR1 is MNHNS and CDR2 SASEGT. The CDR3 totals 11 residues.

The V gene is TRBV9, the J gene TRBJ2-6; tentative D call: TRBD2 (6 bases). The germline gives CDR1 SGDLS, CDR2 YYNGEE. The CDR3 is 16 amino acids. Deletions cut 4 bases from V and 0 bases from J, with 11 bases between. The CDR3, as DNA: TGTGCCAGCAGCCGAGGAGGGAACTCTGGGGCCAACGTCCTGACTTTC. Protein: CASSRGGNSGANVLTF.

The V call is TRBV2, the J call TRBJ1-5; no clear D gene. Germline V gene sequence: CDR1 SNHLY, CDR2 FYNNEI. Between the trimmed V and J ends, which lost 3 bases and 6 bases, there was a span of 12 bases. The CDR3 runs 14 residues. The CDR3 DNA reads TGTGCCAGCAGTGATTTGAGGGAGAGTCAGCCCCAGCATTTT. This gives the protein CASSDLRESQPQHF.

The chain recombines TRBV5-1 with TRBJ2-5, with D tentatively TRBD1 (6 bases). The J call is in doubt because the DNA end fits TRBJ2-7 better. Germline V gene lookup returns CDR1 SGHRS and CDR2 YFSETQ. The CDR3 is 15 amino acids. CDR3 sequence reads: CASSLGGQLSYEQYF. The CDR3, as DNA: TGCGCCAGCAGCTTGGGGGGACAACTCTCCTACGAGCAGTACTTC.

V is TRBV20-1 and J is TRBJ2-1; D gene ambiguous. V was trimmed by 3 bases and J by 5 bases, leaving 5 bases between them. Per germline, CDR1 DFQATT and CDR2 SNEGSKA (reference sequence). CDR3 length equals 11 residues. Here the CDR3 DNA reads TGCAGTGCTAGTCCTGACAATGAGCAGTTCTTC. It encodes CSASPDNEQFF.

In its sample, this clone was seen once. V and J are TRBV7-8 and TRBJ1-2; possibly TRBD1 for D (6 bases). The length of the CDR3 is 13 residues. CDR1 and CDR2 (germline): SGHVS, FQNEAQ. With 5 bases removed from V and 3 bases from J, the gap between germline ends came to 10 bases. Written as DNA, the CDR3 is TGTGCCAGCAGCCCTTCAGGGGACTATGGCTACACCTTC. It encodes CASSPSGDYGYTF.

The chain is built from TRBV25-1 and TRBJ2-7; D is possibly TRBD1 (6 bases). Germline loops: CDR1 MGHDK, CDR2 SYGVNS. CDR3 length equals 13 residues. The V end lost 4 bases, the J end lost 2 bases, and 9 bases lay between the germline ends. CDR3 amino acids: CASSARGTYEQYF. In nucleotides, the CDR3 is TGTGCCAGCAGTGCCAGGGGAACCTACGAGCAGTACTTC.